These 27 T cell receptor beta chains came from one sample sequenced in a study of blood T cell repertoires in COVID-19. Assay: immunoSEQ multiplex PCR; the TCRdb copy retains only in-frame clones and omits some. This table holds fewer than 350,000 clones, about 86% found once. The specimen sequenced was peripheral blood. These receptors came from a young woman with COVID-19, enrolled during active disease.

The V gene is TRBV5-6, the J gene TRBJ1-2; possibly TRBD1 for D (6 bases). The CDR3 has 15 amino acids. V was cut by 4 bases and J by 3 bases, with 16 bases left in between. Germline V gene sequence: CDR1 SGHDT, CDR2 YYEEEE. CDR3 DNA: TGTGCCAGCAGCCACAACGACAGGATTTACTATGGCTACACCTTC. This encodes CASSHNDRIYYGYTF.

This clone is a singleton in its sample. The chain recombines TRBV10-3 with TRBJ1-4, with D tentatively TRBD1 (6 bases). The CDR3 has 16 residues. The V and J ends lost 3 bases and 8 bases respectively, with 19 bases between them. The germline gives CDR1 ENHRY, CDR2 SYGVKD. The CDR3 nucleotides are TGTGCCATCAGTGACCAACTGGGGGGGGCAAGGGAAAAACTGTTTTTT. Its protein is CAISDQLGGAREKLFF.

The chain couples TRBV3-1 (or the pseudogene TRBV3-2) to TRBJ1-1, with 8 bases matching TRBD1. Germline V gives CDR1 LGHDT, CDR2 YNNKEL (reference sequence). The CDR3 has 13 residues. J was trimmed by 8 bases and V by 4 bases; bases with no gene match: 6. In DNA, the CDR3 is TGTGCCAGCAGCCGTTATAACAGGGGGGAAGCTTTCTTT. Encoded protein: CASSRYNRGEAFF.

The genes are TRBV12-3 or TRBV12-4 and TRBJ1-1, with no clear D. Trimming cost V 6 bases and J 10 bases, with 18 bases left between them. CDR3 length equals 13 residues. The CDR3 loop reads CASSRAPVLSAFF. For the CDR3, the DNA is TGTGCCAGCAGCCGTGCCCCTGTACTGTCAGCTTTCTTT.

The V gene is TRBV7-9, the J gene TRBJ1-5; maybe TRBD1 (6 bases). CDR3 size: 14 residues. Trimming cost V 2 bases and J 7 bases, with 12 bases left between them. The germline CDR1 and CDR2 sequences are SEHNR and FQNEAQ (reference sequence). DNA for the CDR3: TGTGCCAGCAGCTTAACAGGGAACAGACAGCCCCAGCATTTT. Translation: CASSLTGNRQPQHF.

The V gene is TRBV5-5, the J gene TRBJ1-5; 9 nucleotides align to TRBD1. The ends lost 1 base at V and 4 bases at J; junction bases unmatched: 6. The CDR3 is 16 amino acids. Germline assignment: CDR1 SGHKS and CDR2 YYEKEE (reference sequence). The CDR3 DNA is TGTGCCAGCAGCTTGACTGGGACAGGGATGAATCAGCCCCAGCATTTT. Translating gives CASSLTGTGMNQPQHF. The full variable domain, with the rest looked up from reference TRBV5-5 and TRBJ1-5, is DAGVTQSPTHLIKTRGQQVTLRCSPISGHKSVSWYQQVLGQGPQFIFQYYEKEERGRGNFPDRFSARQFPNYSSELNVNALLLGDSALYLCASSLTGTGMNQPQHFGDGTRLSIL.

The chain combines TRBV6-2 or TRBV6-3 with TRBJ1-1, with D perhaps matching TRBD1 (6 bases). Germline CDR1 and CDR2: MNHEY and SVGEGT. Trimming removed 5 bases at V and 2 bases at J, with 15 bases between. CDR3 length: 15 residues. The CDR3 loop is CASSARRGPNTEAFF. The CDR3 coding sequence is TGTGCCAGCAGTGCCCGCAGGGGACCCAACACTGAAGCTTTCTTT.

The genes are TRBV6-6 and TRBJ1-1; D might be TRBD1 (6 bases). Germline CDR1 MNHNY, CDR2 SVGAGI (reference sequence). V dropped 7 bases and J dropped 0 bases, with 12 bases sitting between them. CDR3 length: 14 amino acids. The DNA for the CDR3 is TGTGCCAGCAAAACAGGGCGCATGAACACTGAAGCTTTCTTT. This gives the protein CASKTGRMNTEAFF.

The rearrangement joins TRBV12-3 or TRBV12-4 to TRBJ2-7; the D is unclear. CDR3 length equals 13 residues. V lost 4 bases and J 3 bases, leaving 10 bases between the germline ends. CDR3 sequence reads: CASSYYKGYEQYF. The CDR3, as DNA: TGTGCCAGCAGTTACTATAAAGGCTACGAGCAGTACTTC.

This clone was detected once. J is TRBJ1-6 and V is TRBV14, with D maybe TRBD1 (5 bases). V dropped 0 bases and J dropped 3 bases, with 15 bases sitting between them. The CDR3 consists of 18 residues. Germline CDR1 is SGHDN and CDR2 is FVKESK. CDR3 region: CASSQDNLWGVYNSPLHF. The DNA for the CDR3 is TGTGCCAGCAGCCAAGATAACCTTTGGGGCGTCTATAATTCACCCCTCCACTTT.

The CDR3 bases are TGTGCCAGCAGTGAAACGGAGGACGGATCGAACACTGAAGCTTTCTTT. Amino acids: CASSETEDGSNTEAFF. V is TRBV6-1 and J is TRBJ1-1; D is undetermined. Germline V gene data show CDR1 as MNHNS and CDR2 as SASEGT. Trimming removed 2 bases from V and 1 base from J, with 14 bases in between. This CDR3 is built from 16 residues.

The chain combines TRBV11-2 with TRBJ1-4, with D possibly TRBD1 on 5 matching bases. Per the germline V gene, CDR1 is SGHAT and CDR2 is FQNNGV. This CDR3 region has 13 residues. The V gene lost 8 bases and the J gene lost 8 bases, with 15 bases spanning the gap. CDR3 sequence reads: CASFRDGGEKLFF. The DNA for the CDR3 is TGTGCCAGCTTCCGGGACGGGGGGGAAAAACTGTTTTTT.

This sequence joins TRBV10-1 and TRBJ2-2; D uncertain. The germline CDR1 and CDR2 sequences are WNHNN and SYGVQD (reference sequence). V dropped 4 bases and J dropped 5 bases, with 11 bases sitting between them. The CDR3 is made up of 14 amino acids. CDR3 amino acids: CASSAHERTGELFF. For the CDR3, the DNA is TGCGCCAGCAGTGCCCATGAGAGAACCGGGGAGCTGTTTTTT.

The gene calls are TRBV5-1 and TRBJ2-3, with 7 bases matching TRBD2. Looked up from germline, CDR1 is SGHRS and CDR2 is YFSETQ. This CDR3 region has 16 residues. Germline trimming cut 0 bases from V and 1 base from J; bases unmatched to any gene: 5. This CDR3 reads CASSLVFAGGTDTQYF. For the CDR3, the DNA is TGCGCCAGCAGCTTGGTATTCGCGGGGGGCACAGATACGCAGTATTTT. The variable domain in full, with the rest retrieved from reference TRBV5-1 and TRBJ2-3, is KAGVTQTPRYLIKTRGQQVTLSCSPISGHRSVSWYQQTPGQGLQFLFEYFSETQRNKGNFPGRFSGRQFSNSRSEMNVSTLELGDSALYLCASSLVFAGGTDTQYFGPGTRLTVL.

This sequence joins TRBV7-9 and TRBJ1-6; D possibly corresponds to TRBD1 (6 bases). V lost 3 bases and J lost 7, with 16 bases in between. The CDR3 is 16 residues long. Germline V gene sequence: CDR1 SEHNR, CDR2 FQNEAQ (reference sequence). Here the CDR3 reads CASSLVRGARNSPLHF. The DNA of the CDR3 is TGTGCCAGCAGCTTGGTCCGGGGGGCGAGGAATTCACCCCTCCACTTT.

This clone has only a few counts. J is TRBJ1-1 and V is TRBV7-2, with TRBD1 as a possible D gene (6 bases). Germline V gene data show CDR1 as SGHTA and CDR2 as FQGNSA. This CDR3 has 15 residues. Trimming removed 4 bases from V and 2 bases from J, with 14 bases in between. The CDR3 protein is CASSSAGGGNTEAFF. CDR3 nucleotides: TGTGCCAGCAGCTCCGCGGGAGGGGGAAACACTGAAGCTTTCTTT.

J is TRBJ2-1 and V is TRBV7-9, with 9 bases aligning to TRBD2. With V trimmed by 1 base and J by 1 base, 8 bases remained unmatched. Looked up from germline, CDR1 is SEHNR and CDR2 is FQNEAQ (reference sequence). The CDR3 spans 18 residues. The CDR3 loop reads CASSLVGGGASSYNEQFF. CDR3 DNA sequence: TGTGCCAGCAGCTTAGTTGGCGGGGGGGCATCGTCCTACAATGAGCAGTTCTTC.

V is TRBV4-1 and J is TRBJ1-1; possible D gene TRBD1, 5 bases. In germline, CDR1 is MGHRA, CDR2 YSYEKL. The CDR3 loop spans 13 amino acids. Deletions cut 3 bases from V and 3 bases from J, with 8 bases between. The CDR3 nucleotides read TGCGCCAGCAGCCAGGCAGGGTACACTGAAGCTTTCTTT. As protein: CASSQAGYTEAFF.

The chain recombines TRBV7-8 with TRBJ1-5; D is possibly TRBD1 (5 bases). The CDR3 runs to 18 residues. Deletions cut 5 bases from V and 4 bases from J, with 24 bases between. The germline V gene has CDR1 SGHVS and CDR2 FQNEAQ. In DNA form, the CDR3 reads TGTGCCAGCAGCGGCACCCGGGACTCCCTGCTAGGTAATCAGCCCCAGCATTTT. It specifies CASSGTRDSLLGNQPQHF.

CDR3 coding DNA: TGTGCCAGCAGTTACCGGCAGGGGGTCGTTCCGTTCTTC. Its protein is CASSYRQGVVPFF. The chain links TRBV6-5 to TRBJ2-1; TRBD1 agrees at 7 bases. V was clipped by 2 bases and J by 15 bases; unmatched bases: 10. This CDR3 comprises 13 residues. Germline V lookup: CDR1 MNHEY, CDR2 SVGAGI.

V is TRBV19 and J is TRBJ2-2, with 13 bases aligning to TRBD2. The ends lost 2 bases at V and 7 bases at J; junction bases unmatched: 10. CDR3 size: 18 residues. Per the germline V gene, CDR1 is LNHDA and CDR2 is SQIVND (reference sequence). CDR3 loop: CASSIRLAGGGRFGELFF. The DNA of the CDR3 is TGTGCCAGTAGTATAAGACTAGCGGGGGGAGGCCGGTTCGGGGAGCTGTTTTTT. Variable domain in full (rest from reference TRBV19 and TRBJ2-2): DGGITQSPKYLFRKEGQNVTLSCEQNLNHDAMYWYRQDPGQGLRLIYYSQIVNDFQKGDIAEGYSVSREKKESFPLTVTSAQKNPTAFYLCASSIRLAGGGRFGELFFGEGSRLTVL.

The chain couples TRBV4-1 to TRBJ2-2; D not certain. Germline V gene sequence: CDR1 MGHRA, CDR2 YSYEKL. Deletions cut 4 bases from V and 5 bases from J, with 8 bases between. The CDR3 covers 13 residues. This chain's CDR3 is CASSPSRTGELFF. CDR3 nucleotides: TGCGCCAGCAGCCCGTCGCGAACCGGGGAGCTGTTTTTT.

V is TRBV24-1 and J is TRBJ1-3; 9 bases are a match to TRBD1. Germline CDR1 reads KGHDR; CDR2 reads SFDVKD. The CDR3 totals 15 residues. V shed 4 bases, J shed 8 bases, and the junction held 8 bases outside the gene matches. The CDR3 coding sequence is TGTGCCACCAGTGACCCCCGGGACAGGGAGGACACCATATATTTT. This translates into CATSDPRDREDTIYF.

The chain couples TRBV25-1 to TRBJ2-1; TRBD2 aligns across 8 bases. The CDR3 contains 16 residues. The V gene's germline CDR1 is MGHDK and CDR2 SYGVNS. The junction had 7 bases not matched to a gene; V was cut back by 3 bases and J by 3 bases. The CDR3 DNA reads as TGTGCCAGCAGTGAGCTGGCGGGGGGACTCTACAATGAGCAGTTCTTC. Translated: CASSELAGGLYNEQFF.

The rearrangement links TRBV19 to TRBJ2-7, with TRBD1 matching 8 bases. The CDR3 spans 14 residues. Germline-derived CDR1 and CDR2 are LNHDA and SQIVND (reference sequence). V shed 6 bases and J 6 bases; nucleotides not matched to a gene: 10. The CDR3 nucleotides read TGTGCCAGTAGCTCTGGACAGGGTTGGAGCGAGCAGTACTTC. This codes for CASSSGQGWSEQYF.

This rearrangement joins TRBV6-5 to TRBJ2-7, with D hard to call. Trimming took 6 bases from V and 9 from J, leaving 18 bases between them. The CDR3 extends over 13 amino acids. CDR1 and CDR2 (germline): MNHEY, SVGAGI. The CDR3 DNA follows: TGTGCCAGCAGCAGGTTAGAGCAGGTCGGGCAGTACTTC. Its protein product is CASSRLEQVGQYF.

This clone was picked up one time. The chain has TRBV6-6 and TRBJ1-6, with D possibly TRBD1 on 5 matching bases. Trimming pared 6 bases from V and 4 bases from J, leaving 16 bases between. Germline V lookup: CDR1 MNHNY, CDR2 SVGAGI (reference sequence). The CDR3 spans 16 residues. The CDR3 region has the DNA TGTGCCAGCAGACCAGGGAAAGTGGGGTATAATTCACCCCTCCACTTT. Translating gives CASRPGKVGYNSPLHF.